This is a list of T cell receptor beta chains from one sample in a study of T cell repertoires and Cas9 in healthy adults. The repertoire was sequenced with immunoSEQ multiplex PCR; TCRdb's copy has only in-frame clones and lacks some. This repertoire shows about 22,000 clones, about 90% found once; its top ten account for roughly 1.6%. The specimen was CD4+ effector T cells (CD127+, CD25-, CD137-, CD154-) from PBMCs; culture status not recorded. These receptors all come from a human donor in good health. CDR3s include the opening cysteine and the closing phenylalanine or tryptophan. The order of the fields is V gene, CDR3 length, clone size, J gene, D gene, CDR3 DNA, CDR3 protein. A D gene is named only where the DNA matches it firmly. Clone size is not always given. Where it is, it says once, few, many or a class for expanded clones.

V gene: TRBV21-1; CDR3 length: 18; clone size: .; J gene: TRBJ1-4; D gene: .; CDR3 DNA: TGTGCCAGCAGCAAAGGTGCCGAGGGTGGGAGCTCTAATGAAAAACTGTTTTTT; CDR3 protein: CASSKGAEGGSSNEKLFF
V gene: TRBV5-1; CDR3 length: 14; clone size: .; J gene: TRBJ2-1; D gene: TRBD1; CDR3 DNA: TGCGCCAGCAGCCTATTATCGACAGGGCATGAGCAGTTCTTC; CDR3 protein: CASSLLSTGHEQFF
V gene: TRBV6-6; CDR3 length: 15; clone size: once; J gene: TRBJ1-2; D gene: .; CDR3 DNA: TGTGCCAGCAGTTACTCTCACGAGGGCTACTATGGCTACACCTTC; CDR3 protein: CASSYSHEGYYGYTF
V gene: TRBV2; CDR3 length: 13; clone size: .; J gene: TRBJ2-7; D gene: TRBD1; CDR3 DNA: TGTGCCAGCAGAGACGACAGGGTAGGCGAGCAGTACTTC; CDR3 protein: CASRDDRVGEQYF
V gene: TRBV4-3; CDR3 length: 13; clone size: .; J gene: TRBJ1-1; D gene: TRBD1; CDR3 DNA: TGCGCCAGCAGACGCACAGGGGACACTGAAGCTTTCTTT; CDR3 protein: CASRRTGDTEAFF
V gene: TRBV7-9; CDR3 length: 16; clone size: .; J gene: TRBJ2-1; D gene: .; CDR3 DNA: TGTGCCAGCAGCTTAGCGCGGGGCGCCGAGTACAATGAGCAGTTCTTC; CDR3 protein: CASSLARGAEYNEQFF
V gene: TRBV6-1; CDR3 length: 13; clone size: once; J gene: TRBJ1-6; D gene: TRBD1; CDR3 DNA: TGTGCCAGCGGTGGACAGGGGTATTCACCCCTCCACTTT; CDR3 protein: CASGGQGYSPLHF
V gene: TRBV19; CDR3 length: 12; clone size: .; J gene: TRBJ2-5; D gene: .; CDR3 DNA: TGTGCCAGTAACGTACCAGGGGAGTCCCAGTACTTC; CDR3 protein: CASNVPGESQYF
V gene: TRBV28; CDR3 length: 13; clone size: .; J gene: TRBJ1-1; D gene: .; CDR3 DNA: TGTGCCAGTCACAGGGCCTTGAACACTGAAGCTTTCTTT; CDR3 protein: CASHRALNTEAFF
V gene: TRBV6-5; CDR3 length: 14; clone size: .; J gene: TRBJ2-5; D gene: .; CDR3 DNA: TGTGCCAGCAGAAAGGACCCGAGGGGGGAGACCCAGTACTTC; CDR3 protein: CASRKDPRGETQYF
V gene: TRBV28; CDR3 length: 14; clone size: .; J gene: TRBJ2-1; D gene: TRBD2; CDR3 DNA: TGTGCCAGCAGTATTAGCGGGCCCTACAATGAGCAGTTCTTC; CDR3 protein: CASSISGPYNEQFF
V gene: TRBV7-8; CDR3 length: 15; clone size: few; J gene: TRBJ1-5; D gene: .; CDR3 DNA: TGTGCCAGCAGCTTACTGACGGAATCCAATCAGCCCCAGCATTTT; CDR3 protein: CASSLLTESNQPQHF
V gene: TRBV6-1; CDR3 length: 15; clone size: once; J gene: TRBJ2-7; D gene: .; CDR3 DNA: TGTGCCAGCAGACCCCCCGGACCCCGGTCAGTCGAGCAGTACTTC; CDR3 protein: CASRPPGPRSVEQYF
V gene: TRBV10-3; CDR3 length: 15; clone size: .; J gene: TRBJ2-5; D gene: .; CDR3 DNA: TGTGCCATCAGTGAGTCTCAAGACTCCCAAGAGACCCAGTACTTC; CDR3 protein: CAISESQDSQETQYF
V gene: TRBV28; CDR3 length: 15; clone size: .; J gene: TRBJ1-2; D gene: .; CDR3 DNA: TGTGCCAGCAGTTTATTGGTAGGCCCGAACTATGGCTACACCTTC; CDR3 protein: CASSLLVGPNYGYTF
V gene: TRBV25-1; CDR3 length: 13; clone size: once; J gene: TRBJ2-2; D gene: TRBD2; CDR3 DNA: TGTGCCAGCAGTGGCTCGGGGGGGGTCGGGCTGTTTTTT; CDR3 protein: CASSGSGGVGLFF
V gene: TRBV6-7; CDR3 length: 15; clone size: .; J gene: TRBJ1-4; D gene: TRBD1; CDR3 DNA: TGTGCCAGCAGTTTAGGACAGGGCAGGGTTGAAAAACTGTTTTTT; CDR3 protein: CASSLGQGRVEKLFF
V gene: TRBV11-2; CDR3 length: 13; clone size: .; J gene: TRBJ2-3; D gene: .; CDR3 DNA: TGTGCCAGCAGCTCCTCTTACACAGATACGCAGTATTTT; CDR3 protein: CASSSSYTDTQYF
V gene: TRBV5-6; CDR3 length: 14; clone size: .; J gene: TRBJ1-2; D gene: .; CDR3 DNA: TGTGCCAGCAGCCCTCGCCTGTCTAACTATGGCTACACCTTC; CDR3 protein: CASSPRLSNYGYTF
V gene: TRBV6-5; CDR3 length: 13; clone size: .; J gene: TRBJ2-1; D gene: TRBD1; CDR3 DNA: TGTGCCAGCAGGGACAGGGGTGTCAATGAGCAGTTCTTC; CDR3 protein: CASRDRGVNEQFF
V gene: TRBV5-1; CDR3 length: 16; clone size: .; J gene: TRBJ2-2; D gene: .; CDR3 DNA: TGCGCCAGCAGCTTGTTTGGCGGGGAGCAGGGCGGGGAGCTGTTTTTT; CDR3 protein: CASSLFGGEQGGELFF
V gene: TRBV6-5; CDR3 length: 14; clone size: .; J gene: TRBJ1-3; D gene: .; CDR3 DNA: TGTGCCAGTTCAGGGTTTTTCTCTGGAAACACCATATATTTT; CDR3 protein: CASSGFFSGNTIYF
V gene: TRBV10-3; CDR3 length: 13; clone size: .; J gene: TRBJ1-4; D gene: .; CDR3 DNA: TGTGCCATCCGGGCCGCAGGGGACGAAAAACTGTTTTTT; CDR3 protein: CAIRAAGDEKLFF
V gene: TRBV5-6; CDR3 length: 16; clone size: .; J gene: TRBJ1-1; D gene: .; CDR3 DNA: TGTGCCAGCAGCTTTCGGAGAACCACAATGAACACTGAAGCTTTCTTT; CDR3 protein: CASSFRRTTMNTEAFF
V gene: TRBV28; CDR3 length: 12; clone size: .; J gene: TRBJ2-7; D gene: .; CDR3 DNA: TGTGCCAGCAGTTTAGGCTCGTACGAGCAGTACTTC; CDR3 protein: CASSLGSYEQYF
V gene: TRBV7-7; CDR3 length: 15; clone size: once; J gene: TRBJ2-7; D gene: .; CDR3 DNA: TGTGCCAGCAGCTTAGCGCGCGAGACCTCCTACGAGCAGTACTTC; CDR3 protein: CASSLARETSYEQYF
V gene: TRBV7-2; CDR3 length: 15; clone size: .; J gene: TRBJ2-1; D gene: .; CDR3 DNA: TGTGCCAGCAGCTTAGGTTCTTCCGCGCTCAATGAGCAGTTCTTC; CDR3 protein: CASSLGSSALNEQFF
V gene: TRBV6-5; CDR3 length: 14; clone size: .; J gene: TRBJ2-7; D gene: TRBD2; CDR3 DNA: TGTGCCAGCAGTTTCCGGGAGGGTACCTACGAGCAGTACTTC; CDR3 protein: CASSFREGTYEQYF
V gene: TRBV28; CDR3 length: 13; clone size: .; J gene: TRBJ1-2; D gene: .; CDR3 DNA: TGTGCCAGCAGTTTGGGGGGCAGCTATGGCTACACCTTC; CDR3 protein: CASSLGGSYGYTF
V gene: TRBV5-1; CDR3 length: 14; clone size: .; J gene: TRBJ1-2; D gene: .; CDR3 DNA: TGCGCCAGCAGCTCCGGGACATCGTTAGGGGGCTACACCTTC; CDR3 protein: CASSSGTSLGGYTF